The sequence of this T cell receptor beta chain was determined in a study of patients and donors after allogeneic stem cell transplantation. TCRdb reprocessed the RT-PCR reads with MiXCR, giving one entry per CDR3 protein. The sample has about 200,000 distinct CDR3 sequences, over 30% seen once. In germline, CDR1 is LGHNA, CDR2 YNFKEQ. V was shortened by 2 bases and J by 2 bases, with 9 bases between the two germline ends. The CDR3 is 14 amino acids. What was sequenced was blood, either unsorted or a sorted T cell fraction (not recorded which). The source of this sequence is a human donor who was either an allogeneic HSCT recipient or a stem cell or donor lymphocyte infusion donor (not recorded which). It is not recorded whose cells these are; they may come from a transplant donor. The chain uses TRBV4-2 and TRBJ2-5; possible D gene TRBD1, 6 bases. The CDR3 DNA reads as TGTGCCAGCAGCCAATGGGACAAGCAAGAGACCCAGTACTTC. Its protein product is CASSQWDKQETQYF.